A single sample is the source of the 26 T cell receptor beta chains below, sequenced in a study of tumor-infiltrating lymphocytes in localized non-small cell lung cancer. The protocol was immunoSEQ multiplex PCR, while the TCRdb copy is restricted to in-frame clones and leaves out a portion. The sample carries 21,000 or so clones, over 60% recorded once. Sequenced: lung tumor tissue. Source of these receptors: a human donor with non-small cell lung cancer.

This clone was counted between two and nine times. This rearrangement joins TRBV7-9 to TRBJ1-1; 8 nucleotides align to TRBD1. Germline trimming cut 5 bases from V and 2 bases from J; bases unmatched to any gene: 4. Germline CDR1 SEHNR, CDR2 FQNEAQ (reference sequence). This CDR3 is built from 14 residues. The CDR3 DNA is TGTGCCAGCAGCCCTCAGGGGGCTAACACTGAAGCTTTCTTT. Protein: CASSPQGANTEAFF.

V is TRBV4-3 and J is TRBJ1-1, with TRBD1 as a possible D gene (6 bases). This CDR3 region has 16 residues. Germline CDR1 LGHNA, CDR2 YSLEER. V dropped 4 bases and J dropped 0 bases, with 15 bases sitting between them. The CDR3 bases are TGCGCCAGCAGCCTGATTCGCGGACAGATGAACACTGAAGCTTTCTTT. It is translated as CASSLIRGQMNTEAFF.

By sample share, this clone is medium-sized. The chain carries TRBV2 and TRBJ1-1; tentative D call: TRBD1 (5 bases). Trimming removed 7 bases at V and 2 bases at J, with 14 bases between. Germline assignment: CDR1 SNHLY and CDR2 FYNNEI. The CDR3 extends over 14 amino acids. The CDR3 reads CASNGGDVNTEAFF. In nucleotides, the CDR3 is TGTGCCAGCAATGGGGGTGATGTTAACACTGAAGCTTTCTTT.

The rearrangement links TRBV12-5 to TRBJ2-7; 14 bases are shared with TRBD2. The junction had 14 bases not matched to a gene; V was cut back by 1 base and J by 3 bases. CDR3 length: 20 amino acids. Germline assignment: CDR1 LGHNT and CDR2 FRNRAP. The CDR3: CASGLGAPFGTSGGYYEQYF. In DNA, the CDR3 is TGTGCTAGTGGTTTGGGGGCCCCCTTCGGGACTAGCGGGGGTTACTACGAGCAGTACTTC. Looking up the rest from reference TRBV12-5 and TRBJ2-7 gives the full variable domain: DARVTQTPRHKVTEMGQEVTMRCQPILGHNTVFWYRQTMMQGLELLAYFRNRAPLDDSGMPKDRFSAEMPDATLATLKIQPSEPRDSAVYFCASGLGAPFGTSGGYYEQYFGPGTRLTVT.

The CDR3 sequence is CASSLVVSDTQYF. For the CDR3, the DNA is TGTGCCAGCAGCTTAGTAGTTTCAGATACGCAGTATTTT. The chain employs TRBV7-8 and TRBJ2-3; D uncertain. Germline CDR1 is SGHVS and CDR2 is FQNEAQ. The length of the CDR3 is 13 residues. Trimming shortened V by 1 base and J by 4 bases, and 6 bases separated the two germline ends.

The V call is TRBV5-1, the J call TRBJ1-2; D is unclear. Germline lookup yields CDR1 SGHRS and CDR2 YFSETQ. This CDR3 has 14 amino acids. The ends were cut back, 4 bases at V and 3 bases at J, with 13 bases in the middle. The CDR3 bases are TGCGCCAGCAGCGGACGACGAGGTGACTATGGCTACACCTTC. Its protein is CASSGRRGDYGYTF.

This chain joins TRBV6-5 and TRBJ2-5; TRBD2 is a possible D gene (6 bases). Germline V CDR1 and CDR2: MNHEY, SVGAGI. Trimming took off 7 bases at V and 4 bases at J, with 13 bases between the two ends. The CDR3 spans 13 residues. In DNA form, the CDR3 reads TGTGCCAGCAAAAGGGGAGGCACAGAGACCCAGTACTTC. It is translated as CASKRGGTETQYF.

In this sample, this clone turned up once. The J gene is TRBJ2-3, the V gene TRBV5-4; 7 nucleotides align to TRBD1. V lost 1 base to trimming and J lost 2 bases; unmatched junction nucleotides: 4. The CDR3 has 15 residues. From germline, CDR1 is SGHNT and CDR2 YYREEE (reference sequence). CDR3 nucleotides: TGTGCCAGCAGCTTGCGACAGGGAATCACAGATACGCAGTATTTT. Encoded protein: CASSLRQGITDTQYF.

CDR3 bases: TGTGCCAGTAAACCGGACAGGGGGCTATATGGCTACACCTTC. Protein product: CASKPDRGLYGYTF. V and J are TRBV6-5 and TRBJ1-2; the match to TRBD1 covers 11 bases. Germline assignment: CDR1 MNHEY and CDR2 SVGAGI. There are 14 residues in the CDR3. Trimming removed 9 bases from V and 5 bases from J; junction bases left unmatched: 8.

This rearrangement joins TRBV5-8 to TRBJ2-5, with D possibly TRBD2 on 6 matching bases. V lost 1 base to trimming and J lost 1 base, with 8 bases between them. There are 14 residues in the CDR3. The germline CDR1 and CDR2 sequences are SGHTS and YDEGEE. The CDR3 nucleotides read TGTGCCAGCAGCTTGTTGGGGGGCCAAGAGACCCAGTACTTC. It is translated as CASSLLGGQETQYF. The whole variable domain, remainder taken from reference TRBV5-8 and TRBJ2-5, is EAGVTQSPTHLIKTRGQQATLRCSPISGHTSVYWYQQALGLGLQFLLWYDEGEERNRGNFPPRFSGRQFPNYSSELNVNALELEDSALYLCASSLLGGQETQYFGPGTRLLVL.

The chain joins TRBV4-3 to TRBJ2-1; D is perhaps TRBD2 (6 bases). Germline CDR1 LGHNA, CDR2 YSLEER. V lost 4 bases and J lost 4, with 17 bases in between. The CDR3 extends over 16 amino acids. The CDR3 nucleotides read TGCGCCAGCAGCCCGTCCGGGGGAGCTGCTTACAATGAGCAGTTCTTC. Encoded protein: CASSPSGGAAYNEQFF.

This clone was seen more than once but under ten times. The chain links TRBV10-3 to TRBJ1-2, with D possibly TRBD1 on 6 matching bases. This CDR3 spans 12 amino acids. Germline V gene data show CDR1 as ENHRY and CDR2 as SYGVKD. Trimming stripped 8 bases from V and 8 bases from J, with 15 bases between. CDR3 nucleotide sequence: TGTGCCATCTTAGTGGGGGCCAAAGGCTACACCTTC. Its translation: CAILVGAKGYTF.

CDR3: CASSLVPRGGDRQYF. The CDR3 bases are TGTGCCAGCAGCTTAGTACCGCGCGGGGGGGATAGGCAGTACTTC. V usage is TRBV7-2 and J usage is TRBJ2-7; TRBD2 matches at 9 bases. The CDR3 has 15 amino acids. Germline loops: CDR1 SGHTA, CDR2 FQGNSA. V lost 1 base and J lost 9; bases outside the gene matches: 10.

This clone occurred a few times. Here the CDR3 reads CASSAGAVLNTEAFF. CDR3 nucleotide sequence: TGTGCCAGCAGCGCTGGGGCCGTCCTGAACACTGAAGCTTTCTTT. The chain carries TRBV9 and TRBJ1-1; possibly TRBD1 for D (5 bases). This CDR3 region has 15 residues. Germline-derived CDR1 and CDR2 are SGDLS and YYNGEE. With 3 bases removed from V and 0 bases from J, the gap between germline ends came to 12 bases.

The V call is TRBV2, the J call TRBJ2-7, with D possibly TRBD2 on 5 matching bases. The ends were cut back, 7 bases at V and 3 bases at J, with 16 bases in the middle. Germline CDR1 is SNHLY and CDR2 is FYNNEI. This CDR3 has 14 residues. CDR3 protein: CASIPGSEIYEQYF. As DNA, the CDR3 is TGTGCCAGCATACCCGGTAGCGAGATCTACGAGCAGTACTTC.

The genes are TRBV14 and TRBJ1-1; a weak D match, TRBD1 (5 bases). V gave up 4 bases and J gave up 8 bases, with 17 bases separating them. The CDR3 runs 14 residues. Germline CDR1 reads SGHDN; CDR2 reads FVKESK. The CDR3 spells CASSPTGGRGEAFF. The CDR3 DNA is TGTGCCAGCAGCCCTACGGGGGGAAGAGGCGAAGCTTTCTTT.

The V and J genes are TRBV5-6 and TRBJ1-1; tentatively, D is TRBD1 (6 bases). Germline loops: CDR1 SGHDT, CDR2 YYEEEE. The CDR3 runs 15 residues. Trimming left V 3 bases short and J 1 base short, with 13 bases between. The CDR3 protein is CASSSTGLQNTEAFF. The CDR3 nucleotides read TGTGCCAGCAGCTCCACAGGGCTGCAGAACACTGAAGCTTTCTTT.

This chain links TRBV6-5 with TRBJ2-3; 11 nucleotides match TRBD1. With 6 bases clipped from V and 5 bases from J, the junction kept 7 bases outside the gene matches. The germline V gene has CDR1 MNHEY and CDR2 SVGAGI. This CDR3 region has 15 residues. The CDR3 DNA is TGTGCCAGCAGAGCGGACAGGGGGCGTGGAGATACGCAGTATTTT. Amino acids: CASRADRGRGDTQYF.

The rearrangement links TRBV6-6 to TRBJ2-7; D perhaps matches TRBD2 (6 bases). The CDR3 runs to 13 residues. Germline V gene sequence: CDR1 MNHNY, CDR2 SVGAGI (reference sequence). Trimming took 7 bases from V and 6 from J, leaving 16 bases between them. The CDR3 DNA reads TGTGCCAGCAACCGAGGGACTTCGGGCGAGCAGTACTTC. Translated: CASNRGTSGEQYF.

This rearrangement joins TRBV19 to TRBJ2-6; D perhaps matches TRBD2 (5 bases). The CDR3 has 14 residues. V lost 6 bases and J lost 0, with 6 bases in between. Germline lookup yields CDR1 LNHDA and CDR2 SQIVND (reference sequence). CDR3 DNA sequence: TGTGCCAGTAGAGAGGGCTCTGGGGCCAACGTCCTGACTTTC. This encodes CASREGSGANVLTF.

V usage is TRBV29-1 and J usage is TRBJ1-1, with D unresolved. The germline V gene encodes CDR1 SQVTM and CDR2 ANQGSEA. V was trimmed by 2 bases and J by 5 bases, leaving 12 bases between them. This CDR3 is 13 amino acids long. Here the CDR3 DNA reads TGCAGCGTTGAACCGTTGGGAAGGACTGAAGCTTTCTTT. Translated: CSVEPLGRTEAFF.

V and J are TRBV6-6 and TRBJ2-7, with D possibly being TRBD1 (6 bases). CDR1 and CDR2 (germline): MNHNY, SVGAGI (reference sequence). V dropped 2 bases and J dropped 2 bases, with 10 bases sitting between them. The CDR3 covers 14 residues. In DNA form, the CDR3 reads TGTGCCAGCAGTTACGCAGGGGCTACCTACGAGCAGTACTTC. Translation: CASSYAGATYEQYF.

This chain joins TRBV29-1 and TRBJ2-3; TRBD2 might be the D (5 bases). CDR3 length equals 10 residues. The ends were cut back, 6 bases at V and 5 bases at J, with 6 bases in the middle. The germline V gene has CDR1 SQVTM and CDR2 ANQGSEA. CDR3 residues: CSVREDTQYF. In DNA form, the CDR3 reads TGCAGCGTCCGGGAAGATACGCAGTATTTT.

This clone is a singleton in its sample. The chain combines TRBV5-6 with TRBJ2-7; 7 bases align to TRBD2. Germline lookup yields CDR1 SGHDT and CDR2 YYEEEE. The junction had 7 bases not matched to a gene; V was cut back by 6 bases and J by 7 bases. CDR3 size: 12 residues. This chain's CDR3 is CASTRGEGEQYF. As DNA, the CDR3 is TGTGCCAGCACCCGGGGGGAGGGGGAGCAGTACTTC.

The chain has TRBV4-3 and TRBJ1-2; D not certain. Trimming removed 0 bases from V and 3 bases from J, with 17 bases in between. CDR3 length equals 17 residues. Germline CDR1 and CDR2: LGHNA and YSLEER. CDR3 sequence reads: CASSQDLGGEVYYGYTF. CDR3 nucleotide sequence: TGCGCCAGCAGCCAAGATCTAGGCGGGGAGGTTTACTATGGCTACACCTTC.

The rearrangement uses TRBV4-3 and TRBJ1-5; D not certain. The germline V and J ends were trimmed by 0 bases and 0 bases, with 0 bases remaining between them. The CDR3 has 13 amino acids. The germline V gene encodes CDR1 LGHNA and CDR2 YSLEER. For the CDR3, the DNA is TGCGCCAGCAGCCAAGATAGCAATCAGCCCCAGCATTTT. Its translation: CASSQDSNQPQHF.